The text below deals with one TCR beta chain. The data stem from a study of CD8+CD57+ T cells in acquired aplastic anemia. J lost 7 bases, V lost 1 base, and 10 bases had no gene match. Germline CDR1 is KGHSH and CDR2 is LQKENI. This CDR3 is built from 15 residues. CD8+CD57+ cell expansion had been shown by flow cytometry in patients chosen for sequencing. Genomic DNA constituted the template upon which TCR beta VDJ and CDR3 profiling was performed. MiXCR, applied by TCRdb to the reads, yields one record per CDR3 protein. Seen here are about 120,000 distinct CDR3 sequences, approximately 50% observed once, and the top ten hold about 29%.

The clonotype comes from a human donor with aplastic anemia. Specimen: sorted CD4+, CD8+, or CD8+CD57+ T cells (not recorded which) from PBMCs. The J gene is TRBJ2-7, the V gene TRBV18; 7 nucleotides agree with TRBD1. The chain's CDR3 is CASSPQGGGILEQYF. CDR3 sequence (DNA): TGTGCCAGCTCACCACAAGGGGGCGGCATATTAGAGCAGTACTTC.